This T cell receptor beta chain was identified during a study of shared clonotypes between healthy human individuals. The overall study: Three CD4 naive, three CD4 memory, two CD8 naive and one CD8 memory plate were used per donor. General study findings and limits: The study found approximately 5% of naive CD4 clonotypes shared across a few donors. A generally larger estimated richness was seen in naive subsets than in memory subsets.

Clones were sequenced by immunoSEQ multiplex PCR, and TCRdb holds only the in-frame ones, with some missing. This sample has more than 550,000 clones; 92% occur once, and the top ten carry approximately 24%. Selected positively for CCR7 and CD45RO-negative, naive CD8 cells excluded terminally differentiated effector memory CD45RA+ cells. Only Caucasian adults living in Nashville, Tennessee served as donors. To note about this clone: As yet, its antigen is unknown.

V shed 5 bases and J shed 7 bases, with 15 bases lying between them. Per the germline V gene, CDR1 is GTSNPN and CDR2 is SVGIG (reference sequence). This CDR3 is 12 amino acids long. The sequence was obtained from a man aged 30 to 45 in good health. The chain is built from TRBV30 and TRBJ2-7; D tentatively fits TRBD1 or TRBD2 (5 bases each). Sequencing was carried out using naive CD8+ T cells sorted from blood. The CDR3, as DNA: TGTGCCTGGGCGGTAGGGGCGGGTGAGCAGTACTTC. Its translation: CAWAVGAGEQYF.